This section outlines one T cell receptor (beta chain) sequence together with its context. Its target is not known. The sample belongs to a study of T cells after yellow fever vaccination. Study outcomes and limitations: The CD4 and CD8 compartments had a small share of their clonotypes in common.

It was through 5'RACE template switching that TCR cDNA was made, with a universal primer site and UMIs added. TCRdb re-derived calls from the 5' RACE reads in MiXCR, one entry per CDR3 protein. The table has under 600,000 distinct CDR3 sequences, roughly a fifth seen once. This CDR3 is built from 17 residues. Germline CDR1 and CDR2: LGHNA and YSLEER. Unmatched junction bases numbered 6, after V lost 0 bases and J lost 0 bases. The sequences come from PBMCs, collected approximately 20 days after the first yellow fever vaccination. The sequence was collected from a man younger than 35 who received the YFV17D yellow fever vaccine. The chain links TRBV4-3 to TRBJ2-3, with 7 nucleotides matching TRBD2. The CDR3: CASSQEGQRGSTDTQYF. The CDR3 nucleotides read TGCGCCAGCAGCCAAGAGGGGCAGCGGGGAAGCACAGATACGCAGTATTTT.